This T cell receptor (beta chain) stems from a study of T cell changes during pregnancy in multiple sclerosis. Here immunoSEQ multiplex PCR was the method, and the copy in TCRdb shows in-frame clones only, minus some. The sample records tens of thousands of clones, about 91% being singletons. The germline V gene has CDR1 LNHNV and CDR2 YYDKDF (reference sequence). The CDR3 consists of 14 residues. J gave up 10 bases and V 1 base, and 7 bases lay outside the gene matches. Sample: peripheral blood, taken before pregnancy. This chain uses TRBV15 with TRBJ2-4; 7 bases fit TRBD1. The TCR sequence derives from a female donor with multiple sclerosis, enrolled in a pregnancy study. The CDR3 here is CATSRADRVTIQYF. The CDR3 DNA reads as TGTGCCACCAGCAGAGCCGACAGGGTCACGATTCAGTACTTC.